Listed below are T cell receptor beta chains from one sample, sequenced in a study of control samples from healthy donors and cancer patients. The method was immunoSEQ multiplex PCR; TCRdb's version includes in-frame clones alone and lacks a portion of them. The sample has 50,000 to 65,000 clones, over 75% seen once. The specimen was PBMCs. Source of these receptors: a woman between 50 and 59 years old with colorectal cancer. Both conserved end residues are part of each CDR3. D genes are given only for firm matches. The listing skips clone size in some rows; elsewhere it reads once, few, many or a size class.

clone_size: once; d_call: -; v_call: TRBV19; j_call: TRBJ1-5; cdr3_aa: CASSIDWEPQHF; cdr3_nt: TGTGCCAGTAGTATAGACTGGGAGCCCCAGCATTTT
clone_size: -; d_call: -; v_call: TRBV5-4; j_call: TRBJ1-4; cdr3_aa: CASSLGRENEKLFF; cdr3_nt: TGTGCCAGCAGCTTGGGCAGGGAAAATGAAAAACTGTTTTTT
clone_size: -; d_call: -; v_call: TRBV29-1; j_call: TRBJ1-1; cdr3_aa: CSVTINRNTEAFF; cdr3_nt: TGCAGCGTTACCATAAACAGGAACACTGAAGCTTTCTTT
clone_size: -; d_call: -; v_call: TRBV7-3; j_call: TRBJ2-3; cdr3_aa: CASSSGRGTDTQYF; cdr3_nt: TGTGCCAGCAGCTCCGGGCGGGGCACAGATACGCAGTATTTT
clone_size: -; d_call: -; v_call: TRBV2; j_call: TRBJ2-1; cdr3_aa: CASSDYNVGVQFF; cdr3_nt: TGTGCCAGCAGTGATTATAACGTAGGCGTGCAGTTCTTC
clone_size: -; d_call: TRBD1; v_call: TRBV30; j_call: TRBJ2-1; cdr3_aa: CAWKDQGATYNEQFF; cdr3_nt: TGTGCCTGGAAGGATCAGGGGGCTACCTACAATGAGCAGTTCTTC
clone_size: -; d_call: -; v_call: TRBV19; j_call: TRBJ2-3; cdr3_aa: CASSPVSSGADTQYF; cdr3_nt: TGTGCCAGTAGTCCTGTCTCCTCAGGGGCAGATACGCAGTATTTT
clone_size: -; d_call: -; v_call: TRBV7-8; j_call: TRBJ2-5; cdr3_aa: CASSPTSPNPGYF; cdr3_nt: TGTGCCAGCAGCCCGACCTCCCCGAATCCGGGCTACTTC
clone_size: -; d_call: -; v_call: TRBV28; j_call: TRBJ1-2; cdr3_aa: CASSLYEDGYTF; cdr3_nt: TGTGCCAGCAGTTTATATGAGGATGGCTACACCTTC
clone_size: few; d_call: TRBD1; v_call: TRBV15; j_call: TRBJ1-1; cdr3_aa: CATSRTDRGNTEAFF; cdr3_nt: TGTGCCACCAGCAGGACGGACAGGGGGAACACTGAAGCTTTCTTT
clone_size: -; d_call: -; v_call: TRBV2; j_call: TRBJ2-1; cdr3_aa: CASSEPGYNEQFF; cdr3_nt: TGTGCCAGCAGTGAACCGGGCTACAATGAGCAGTTCTTC
clone_size: -; d_call: TRBD2; v_call: TRBV9; j_call: TRBJ2-1; cdr3_aa: CASSDPTSGSYNEQFF; cdr3_nt: TGTGCCAGCAGCGATCCGACTAGCGGGAGCTACAATGAGCAGTTCTTC
clone_size: -; d_call: -; v_call: TRBV9; j_call: TRBJ1-6; cdr3_aa: CASSPAGGNYNSPLHF; cdr3_nt: TGTGCCAGCAGCCCCGCGGGAGGGAACTATAATTCACCCCTCCACTTT
clone_size: -; d_call: TRBD2; v_call: TRBV15; j_call: TRBJ2-7; cdr3_aa: CATSLPTSGRLEQYF; cdr3_nt: TGTGCCACCAGCTTGCCGACTAGCGGGAGGCTCGAGCAGTACTTC
clone_size: -; d_call: -; v_call: TRBV5-4; j_call: TRBJ2-5; cdr3_aa: CASSSQASPRETQYF; cdr3_nt: TGTGCCAGCAGCTCCCAGGCTAGCCCAAGGGAGACCCAGTACTTC
clone_size: -; d_call: -; v_call: TRBV7-8; j_call: TRBJ2-5; cdr3_aa: CASTEDRETQYF; cdr3_nt: TGTGCCAGCACCGAAGACCGGGAGACCCAGTACTTC
clone_size: few; d_call: -; v_call: TRBV6-5; j_call: TRBJ1-3; cdr3_aa: CASSPNRSSGNTIYF; cdr3_nt: TGTGCCAGCAGTCCAAACAGGAGCTCTGGAAACACCATATATTTT
clone_size: -; d_call: -; v_call: TRBV6-6; j_call: TRBJ2-3; cdr3_aa: CASSPRTDTQYF; cdr3_nt: TGTGCCAGCAGTCCCCGGACAGATACGCAGTATTTT
clone_size: -; d_call: -; v_call: TRBV5-4; j_call: TRBJ2-2; cdr3_aa: CASSPQQGNTGELFF; cdr3_nt: TGTGCCAGCAGCCCCCAACAGGGGAACACCGGGGAGCTGTTTTTT
clone_size: -; d_call: -; v_call: TRBV19; j_call: TRBJ1-2; cdr3_aa: CATRDRDWGYGYTF; cdr3_nt: TGTGCCACTCGGGACCGTGATTGGGGCTATGGCTACACCTTC
clone_size: -; d_call: -; v_call: TRBV25-1; j_call: TRBJ2-2; cdr3_aa: CASSENGVAGELFF; cdr3_nt: TGTGCCAGCAGTGAGAACGGGGTCGCCGGGGAGCTGTTTTTT
clone_size: -; d_call: TRBD1; v_call: TRBV5-4; j_call: TRBJ1-6; cdr3_aa: CASSPEDRGPPLHF; cdr3_nt: TGTGCCAGCAGCCCAGAGGACAGGGGCCCACCCCTCCACTTT
clone_size: -; d_call: -; v_call: TRBV5-1; j_call: TRBJ2-1; cdr3_aa: CASSLPVYNEQFF; cdr3_nt: TGCGCCAGCAGCTTGCCAGTCTACAATGAGCAGTTCTTC
clone_size: -; d_call: -; v_call: TRBV3-1/TRBV3-2; j_call: TRBJ1-1; cdr3_aa: CASSQERLGATEAFF; cdr3_nt: TGTGCCAGCAGCCAGGAACGTCTGGGGGCCACTGAAGCTTTCTTT
clone_size: -; d_call: -; v_call: TRBV3-1/TRBV3-2; j_call: TRBJ1-2; cdr3_aa: CASSLQGHYGYTF; cdr3_nt: TGTGCCAGCAGCCTTCAGGGTCACTATGGCTACACCTTC
clone_size: -; d_call: TRBD1; v_call: TRBV10-3; j_call: TRBJ2-2; cdr3_aa: CAISGQGTTGELFF; cdr3_nt: TGTGCCATCAGTGGACAGGGGACTACCGGGGAGCTGTTTTTT
clone_size: -; d_call: TRBD2; v_call: TRBV6-5; j_call: TRBJ2-1; cdr3_aa: CASWEGRAEQFF; cdr3_nt: TGTGCCAGCTGGGAGGGACGGGCTGAGCAGTTCTTC
clone_size: -; d_call: TRBD2; v_call: TRBV5-1; j_call: TRBJ2-1; cdr3_aa: CASSPDGPGLAGLGSYNEQFF; cdr3_nt: TGCGCCAGCAGTCCAGACGGACCGGGACTAGCGGGTCTAGGCTCCTACAATGAGCAGTTCTTC
clone_size: -; d_call: -; v_call: TRBV10-3; j_call: TRBJ2-7; cdr3_aa: CAISDEGNRNHEQYF; cdr3_nt: TGTGCCATCAGTGATGAAGGGAACAGAAACCACGAGCAGTACTTC
clone_size: -; d_call: -; v_call: TRBV6-5; j_call: TRBJ1-2; cdr3_aa: CASSYRAGLNYGYTF; cdr3_nt: TGTGCCAGCAGTTACCGTGCGGGACTTAACTATGGCTACACCTTC
clone_size: -; d_call: -; v_call: TRBV30; j_call: TRBJ2-3; cdr3_aa: CAWSVPPRLISTDTQYF; cdr3_nt: TGTGCCTGGAGTGTACCCCCCCGGTTGATATCTACAGATACGCAGTATTTT
clone_size: -; d_call: TRBD1; v_call: TRBV9; j_call: TRBJ2-6; cdr3_aa: CASSVTGAGSGANVLTF; cdr3_nt: TGTGCCAGCAGCGTGACAGGGGCAGGCTCTGGGGCCAACGTCCTGACTTTC
clone_size: -; d_call: -; v_call: TRBV5-1; j_call: TRBJ2-2; cdr3_aa: CASSLRQTNTGELFF; cdr3_nt: TGCGCCAGCAGCTTGAGGCAGACGAACACCGGGGAGCTGTTTTTT
clone_size: -; d_call: TRBD1; v_call: TRBV19; j_call: TRBJ2-5; cdr3_aa: CASSTTGTGGDQETQYF; cdr3_nt: TGTGCCAGTAGTACGACCGGGACAGGAGGAGACCAAGAGACCCAGTACTTC
clone_size: -; d_call: TRBD1; v_call: TRBV28; j_call: TRBJ2-7; cdr3_aa: CASDPGTGADEQYF; cdr3_nt: TGTGCCAGCGACCCCGGGACAGGGGCCGACGAGCAGTACTTC
clone_size: once; d_call: TRBD1; v_call: TRBV7-3; j_call: TRBJ2-5; cdr3_aa: CASSFRGLGETQYF; cdr3_nt: TGTGCCAGCAGCTTCAGGGGGCTAGGAGAGACCCAGTACTTC
clone_size: -; d_call: -; v_call: TRBV3-1/TRBV3-2; j_call: TRBJ1-1; cdr3_aa: CASSRGPRGTEAFF; cdr3_nt: TGTGCCAGCAGCCGGGGCCCAAGGGGCACTGAAGCTTTCTTT
clone_size: -; d_call: -; v_call: TRBV6-1; j_call: TRBJ2-7; cdr3_aa: CASSERDLSSYEQYF; cdr3_nt: TGTGCCAGCAGTGAAAGGGACTTGAGCTCCTACGAGCAGTACTTC
clone_size: -; d_call: -; v_call: TRBV9; j_call: TRBJ2-7; cdr3_aa: CASSAEVGPSYEQYF; cdr3_nt: TGTGCCAGCAGCGCCGAAGTGGGGCCTTCCTACGAGCAGTACTTC
clone_size: -; d_call: -; v_call: TRBV3-1/TRBV3-2; j_call: TRBJ1-5; cdr3_aa: CASSLGRNQPQHF; cdr3_nt: TGTGCCAGCAGCCTGGGGAGGAATCAGCCCCAGCATTTT
clone_size: -; d_call: -; v_call: TRBV20-1; j_call: TRBJ1-2; cdr3_aa: CSASHRNRGYTF; cdr3_nt: TGCAGTGCCAGTCACCGCAACCGGGGCTACACCTTC
clone_size: -; d_call: -; v_call: TRBV18; j_call: TRBJ1-5; cdr3_aa: CASSEGRAGSNQPQHF; cdr3_nt: TGTGCCAGCTCAGAAGGGAGGGCCGGCAGCAATCAGCCCCAGCATTTT
clone_size: once; d_call: TRBD2; v_call: TRBV5-1; j_call: TRBJ2-3; cdr3_aa: CASSLGPSGTSTDTQYF; cdr3_nt: TGCGCCAGCAGCTTGGGGCCTAGCGGGACTAGCACAGATACGCAGTATTTT
clone_size: -; d_call: -; v_call: TRBV5-5; j_call: TRBJ2-2; cdr3_aa: CASSLEGTGELFF; cdr3_nt: TGTGCCAGCAGCTTGGAAGGCACCGGGGAGCTGTTTTTT
clone_size: -; d_call: -; v_call: TRBV21-1; j_call: TRBJ2-5; cdr3_aa: CASSKARDRGSRETQYF; cdr3_nt: TGTGCCAGCAGCAAAGCTCGGGACAGAGGCTCGAGAGAGACCCAGTACTTC
clone_size: -; d_call: -; v_call: TRBV12-3/TRBV12-4; j_call: TRBJ2-5; cdr3_aa: CASSLVRETQYF; cdr3_nt: TGTGCCAGCAGTTTAGTCCGAGAGACCCAGTACTTC
clone_size: once; d_call: -; v_call: TRBV5-1; j_call: TRBJ2-7; cdr3_aa: CASSFGARDSYEQYF; cdr3_nt: TGCGCCAGCAGCTTTGGGGCTAGGGATTCCTACGAGCAGTACTTC
clone_size: -; d_call: TRBD2; v_call: TRBV5-1; j_call: TRBJ2-3; cdr3_aa: CASSFISGREDTQYF; cdr3_nt: TGCGCCAGCAGCTTTATCAGCGGGAGGGAAGATACGCAGTATTTT
clone_size: -; d_call: TRBD2; v_call: TRBV19; j_call: TRBJ2-3; cdr3_aa: CASSAETSGGTDTQYF; cdr3_nt: TGTGCCAGTAGTGCAGAGACTAGCGGGGGCACAGATACGCAGTATTTT
clone_size: -; d_call: TRBD2; v_call: TRBV19; j_call: TRBJ2-5; cdr3_aa: CASSTMGLKETQYF; cdr3_nt: TGTGCCAGTAGCACCATGGGACTAAAAGAGACCCAGTACTTC
clone_size: -; d_call: -; v_call: TRBV15; j_call: TRBJ2-5; cdr3_aa: CATSRERAGFGGTQYF; cdr3_nt: TGTGCCACCAGCAGAGAGCGAGCGGGCTTCGGAGGGACCCAGTACTTC
clone_size: -; d_call: -; v_call: TRBV29-1; j_call: TRBJ2-2; cdr3_aa: CSVEFGGGIPTGELFF; cdr3_nt: TGCAGCGTCGAATTCGGCGGCGGGATTCCCACCGGGGAGCTGTTTTTT
clone_size: -; d_call: -; v_call: TRBV5-1; j_call: TRBJ2-2; cdr3_aa: CASSLSSSHVTGELFF; cdr3_nt: TGCGCCAGCAGCTTGAGTTCTAGCCATGTGACCGGGGAGCTGTTTTTT
clone_size: -; d_call: -; v_call: TRBV19; j_call: TRBJ1-1; cdr3_aa: CASSFMNTEAFF; cdr3_nt: TGTGCCAGTAGTTTCATGAACACTGAAGCTTTCTTT
clone_size: -; d_call: -; v_call: TRBV7-9; j_call: TRBJ1-2; cdr3_aa: CASTLQQLYGYTF; cdr3_nt: TGTGCCAGCACCCTACAGCAACTCTATGGCTACACCTTC
clone_size: -; d_call: -; v_call: TRBV2; j_call: TRBJ1-4; cdr3_aa: CASSEQGTGRNEKLFF; cdr3_nt: TGTGCCAGCAGTGAGCAGGGAACAGGTAGAAATGAAAAACTGTTTTTT
clone_size: -; d_call: -; v_call: TRBV9; j_call: TRBJ1-3; cdr3_aa: CASSVGFTTRLSGNTIYF; cdr3_nt: TGTGCCAGCAGCGTAGGCTTTACGACTCGGCTCTCTGGAAACACCATATATTTT
clone_size: -; d_call: -; v_call: TRBV27; j_call: TRBJ1-1; cdr3_aa: CASSPTGGLSTEAFF; cdr3_nt: TGTGCCAGCAGTCCGACGGGGGGTTTAAGCACTGAAGCTTTCTTT
clone_size: -; d_call: -; v_call: TRBV19; j_call: TRBJ1-1; cdr3_aa: CASSIVPDTEAFF; cdr3_nt: TGTGCCAGTAGTATAGTTCCGGACACTGAAGCTTTCTTT